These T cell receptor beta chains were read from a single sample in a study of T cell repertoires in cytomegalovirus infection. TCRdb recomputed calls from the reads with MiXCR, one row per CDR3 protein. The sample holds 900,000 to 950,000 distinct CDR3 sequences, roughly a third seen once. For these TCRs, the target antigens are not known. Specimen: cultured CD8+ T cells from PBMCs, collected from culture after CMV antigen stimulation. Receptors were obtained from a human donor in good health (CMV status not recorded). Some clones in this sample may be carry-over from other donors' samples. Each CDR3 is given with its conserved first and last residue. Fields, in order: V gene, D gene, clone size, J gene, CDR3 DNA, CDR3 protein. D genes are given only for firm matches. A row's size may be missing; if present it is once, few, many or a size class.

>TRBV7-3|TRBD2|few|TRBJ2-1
TGTGCCAGCAGCTTAAAGATGGGGGCACTAGCGGGGGGGAGTCAGTACAATGAGCAGTTCTTC
CASSLKMGALAGGSQYNEQFF
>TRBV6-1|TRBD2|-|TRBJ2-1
TGTGCCAGCAGGGAAGGGACTAGCAGGAACAATGAGCAGTTCTTC
CASREGTSRNNEQFF
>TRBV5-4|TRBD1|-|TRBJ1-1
TGTGCCAGCAGCCCGGAAGACAGGGCTGCTTTCTTT
CASSPEDRAAFF
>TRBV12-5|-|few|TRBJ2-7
TGTGCTAGTGGCATTGGGGCACAAAACTACGAGCAGTACTTC
CASGIGAQNYEQYF
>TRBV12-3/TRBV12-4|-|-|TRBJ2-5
TGTGCCAGCAGTGGGACTCCTACAGAGACCCAGTACTTC
CASSGTPTETQYF
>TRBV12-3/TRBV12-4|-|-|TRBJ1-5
TGTGCCAGCGAAGTCAGGGGACGACAGCCCCAGCATTTT
CASEVRGRQPQHF
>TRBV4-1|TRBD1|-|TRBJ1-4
TGCGCCAGCAGCCAAGAGGAATACAGGGGGCGAGCTAATGAAAAACTGTTTTTT
CASSQEEYRGRANEKLFF
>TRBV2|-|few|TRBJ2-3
TGTGCCAGCAGTCACACAGACAACACAGATACGCAGTATTTT
CASSHTDNTDTQYF
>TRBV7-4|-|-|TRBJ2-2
TGTGCCAGCAGCCTTCCCCAGGGAAGCGGCACCGGGGAGCTGTTTTTT
CASSLPQGSGTGELFF
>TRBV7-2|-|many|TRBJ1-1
TGTGCCAGCAGCTTAGTCACCAGGCAGAACACTGAAGCTTTCTTT
CASSLVTRQNTEAFF
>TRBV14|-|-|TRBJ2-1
TGTGCCAGCAGCTCCCGGCCCAGAAGCAATGAGCAGTTCTTC
CASSSRPRSNEQFF
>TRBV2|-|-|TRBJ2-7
TGTGCCAGCATGGTGAGCTCCTACGAGCAGTACTTC
CASMVSSYEQYF
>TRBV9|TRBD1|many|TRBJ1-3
TGTGCCAGCAGCGTCCTGGGACAGGGCTCTGGAAACACCATATATTTT
CASSVLGQGSGNTIYF
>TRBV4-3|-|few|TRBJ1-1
TGCGCCAGCAGCCAAGGCACGGGGGCGAACACTGAAGCTTTCTTT
CASSQGTGANTEAFF
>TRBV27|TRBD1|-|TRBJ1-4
TGTGCCAGCAGTTGGACAGGGGCGGGAAAACTGTTTTTT
CASSWTGAGKLFF
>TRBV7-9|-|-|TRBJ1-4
TGTGCCAGCAGCTTACAGATAGAGGAAAAACTGTTTTTT
CASSLQIEEKLFF
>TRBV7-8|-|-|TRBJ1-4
TGTGTCAGCAGCTGGGGTGGTGACCTCTTAGCCCATGAAAAACTGTTTTTT
CVSSWGGDLLAHEKLFF
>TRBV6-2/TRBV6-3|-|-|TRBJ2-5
TGTGCCAGCAGTTATTGGCGGGTAGAGACCCAGTACTTC
CASSYWRVETQYF
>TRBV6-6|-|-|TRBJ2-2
TGTGCCAGCATCCCGGGCGCGAACACCGGGGAGCTGTTTTTT
CASIPGANTGELFF
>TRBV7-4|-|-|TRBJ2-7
TGTGTCAGCAGCCCCTCTCGGACGATCGTATCCTACGAGCAGTACTTC
CVSSPSRTIVSYEQYF
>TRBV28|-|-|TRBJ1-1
TGTGCCAGCACCGAAGGGGGACTTGAAGCTTTCTTT
CASTEGGLEAFF
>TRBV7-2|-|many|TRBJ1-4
TGTGCCAGCAGCTTAAATGGGCGTAATGAAAAACTGTTTTTT
CASSLNGRNEKLFF
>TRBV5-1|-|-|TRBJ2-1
TGCGCCAGCAGCTTGGTAGGCGGGGAATTCTACAATGAGCAGTTCTTC
CASSLVGGEFYNEQFF
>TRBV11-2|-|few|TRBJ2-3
TGTGCCAGCAGCTTCTCTCTGCGGGTCGACTCTAGCACAGATACGCAGTATTTT
CASSFSLRVDSSTDTQYF
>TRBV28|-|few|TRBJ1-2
TGTGCCAGCAGTTTGTTACAGACAAACTATGGCTACACCTTC
CASSLLQTNYGYTF
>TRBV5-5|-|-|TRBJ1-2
TGTGCCAGCAGCGCTGACAGGTTCAACACCTTC
CASSADRFNTF
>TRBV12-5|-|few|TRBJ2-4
TGTGCTAGTGGTTTTGTGGGTTCGGGGGCCAAAAACATTCAGTACTTC
CASGFVGSGAKNIQYF
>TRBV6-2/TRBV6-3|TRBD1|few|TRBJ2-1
TGTGCCAGCAGTTACTCGAGGACAGGGAACCCCTACAATGAGCAGTTCTTC
CASSYSRTGNPYNEQFF
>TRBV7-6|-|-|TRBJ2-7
TGTGCCAGCAGCTCCCCGGGACACAACTTCTACGAGCAGTACTTC
CASSSPGHNFYEQYF
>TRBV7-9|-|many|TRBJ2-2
TGTGCCAGCAGCTTAGTACAGAACACCGGGGAGCTGTTTTTT
CASSLVQNTGELFF
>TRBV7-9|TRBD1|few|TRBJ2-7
TGTGCCAGCAGCTTAGAGGGACAGGGCTTCTACGAGCAGTACTTC
CASSLEGQGFYEQYF
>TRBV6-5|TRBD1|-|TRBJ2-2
TGTGCCAGCAGTCCACGGACAGGGGAGAACGGGGAGCTGTTTTTT
CASSPRTGENGELFF
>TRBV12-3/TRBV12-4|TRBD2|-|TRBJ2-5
TGTGCCAGCAGCCTTAGCGGGGGGGCCATTGGTAAGCAAGAGACCCAGTACTTC
CASSLSGGAIGKQETQYF
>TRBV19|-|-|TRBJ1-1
TGTGCCAGTAGTATGGGCCGCGGCAGTGAAGCTTTCTTT
CASSMGRGSEAFF
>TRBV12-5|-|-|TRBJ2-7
TGTGCTAGTGGTTTGTACGGATCTTCCTACGAGCAGTACTTC
CASGLYGSSYEQYF
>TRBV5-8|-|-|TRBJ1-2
TGTGCCAGCACGGGCTACACCTTC
CASTGYTF
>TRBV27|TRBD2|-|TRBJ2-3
TGTGCCAGCAGTTCTGGCGGGGGGGCCAAAGATACGCAGTATTTT
CASSSGGGAKDTQYF
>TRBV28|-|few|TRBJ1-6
TGTGCCAGCCTTAGGAGCGCCTATAATTCACCCCTCCACTTT
CASLRSAYNSPLHF
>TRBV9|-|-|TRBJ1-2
TGTGCCATCGACCCTTATGGCTACACCTTC
CAIDPYGYTF
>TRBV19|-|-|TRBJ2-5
TGTGCCAGTAGTATAGGAACAAATCAAGAGACCCAGTACTTC
CASSIGTNQETQYF
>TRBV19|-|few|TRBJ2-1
TGTGCCAGTAGTATAGGGGGCAGTGAGCAGTTCTTC
CASSIGGSEQFF
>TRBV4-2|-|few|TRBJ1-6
TGTGCCAGCAGCCAAGAGTTGGCAAGGAGACATAATTCACCCCTCCACTTT
CASSQELARRHNSPLHF
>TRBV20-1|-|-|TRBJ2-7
TGCAGTGCCACACCGGACTATGGCTACGAGCAGTACTTC
CSATPDYGYEQYF
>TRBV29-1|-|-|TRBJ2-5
TGCAGCGTTGAACCGGACACCGAAGAGACCCAGTACTTC
CSVEPDTEETQYF
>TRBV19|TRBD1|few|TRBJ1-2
TGTGCCAGTAGTATAGATCTGGGACAGGGGGACGGTGGCTACACCTTC
CASSIDLGQGDGGYTF
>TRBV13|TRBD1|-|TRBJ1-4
TGTGCCAGCAGCTCTCGGGACAGAAAGGGTGAAAAACTGTTTTTT
CASSSRDRKGEKLFF
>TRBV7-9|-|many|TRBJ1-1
TGTGCCAGCAGCCCCGGGGGGACTAACACTGAAGCTTTCTTT
CASSPGGTNTEAFF
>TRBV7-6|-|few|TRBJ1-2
TGTGCCAGCAGCTTTGGGGGGGATCCCTATGGCTACACCTTC
CASSFGGDPYGYTF
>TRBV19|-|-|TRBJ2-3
TGTGCCAGTGACCCGGGACTCGTTTTCTTCACAGATACGCAGTATTTT
CASDPGLVFFTDTQYF
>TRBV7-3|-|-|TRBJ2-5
TGTGCCAGCAGCTTAATTCGATTCCAGTCTTGCCAGGGCCCAAAAGAGACCCAGTACTTC
CASSLIRFQSCQGPKETQYF
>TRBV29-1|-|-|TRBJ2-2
TGCAGCGTTGAGCAAGAGACTAGCACCGGGGAGCTGTTTTTT
CSVEQETSTGELFF
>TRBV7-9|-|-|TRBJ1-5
TGTGCCAGCAGCTTAGATTACGGGTATCAGCCCCAGCATTTT
CASSLDYGYQPQHF
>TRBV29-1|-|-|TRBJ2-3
TGCAGCCTAGGGGGGGGGCTTACCGATACGCAGTATTTT
CSLGGGLTDTQYF
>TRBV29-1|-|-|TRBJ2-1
TGCAGCGTTGAATTCGCCGAGGTCCCCTCCTACAATGAGCAGTTCTTC
CSVEFAEVPSYNEQFF